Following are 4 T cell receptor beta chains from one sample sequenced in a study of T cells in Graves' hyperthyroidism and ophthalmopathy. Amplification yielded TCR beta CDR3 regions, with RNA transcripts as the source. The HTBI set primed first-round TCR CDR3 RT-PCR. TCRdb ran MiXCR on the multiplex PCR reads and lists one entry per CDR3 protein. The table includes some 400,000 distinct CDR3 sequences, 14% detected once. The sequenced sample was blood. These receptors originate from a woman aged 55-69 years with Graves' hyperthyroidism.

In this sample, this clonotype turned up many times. The CDR3 nucleotides are TGCGCCAGCAGCCCGGGACAGAGAAACTACGAGCAGTACTTC. Amino acid sequence: CASSPGQRNYEQYF. The chain recombines TRBV4-1 with TRBJ2-7; 7 bases align to TRBD1. CDR1 is MGHRA, CDR2 YSYEKL, per germline. The CDR3 totals 14 residues. J was trimmed by 3 bases and V by 4 bases; bases with no gene match: 6.

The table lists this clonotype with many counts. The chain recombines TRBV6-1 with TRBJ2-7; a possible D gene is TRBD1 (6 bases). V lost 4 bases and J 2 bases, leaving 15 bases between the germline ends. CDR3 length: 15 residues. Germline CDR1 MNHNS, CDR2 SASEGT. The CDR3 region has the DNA TGTGCCAGCAGTGCCTCCGGACAGCGAACCTACGAGCAGTACTTC. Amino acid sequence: CASSASGQRTYEQYF.

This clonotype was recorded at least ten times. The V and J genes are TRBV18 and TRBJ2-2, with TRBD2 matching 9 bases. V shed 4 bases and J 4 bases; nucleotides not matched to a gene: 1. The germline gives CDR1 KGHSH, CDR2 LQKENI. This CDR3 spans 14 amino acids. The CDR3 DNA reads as TGTGCCAGCTCACGACTAGCGGCCACCGGGGAGCTGTTTTTT. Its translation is CASSRLAATGELFF.

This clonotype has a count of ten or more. For the CDR3, the DNA is TGTGCCAGCAGCTTGGGGGTTGGGACTAGGCAGTTCTTC. Translated: CASSLGVGTRQFF. This chain joins TRBV5-6 and TRBJ2-1; 8 nucleotides agree with TRBD2. CDR1 is SGHDT, CDR2 YYEEEE, per germline. There are 13 residues in the CDR3. Trimming at V came to 0 bases and at J to 12 bases, leaving 5 bases not matched to a gene.